This passage covers 12 T cell receptor beta chains from one sample sequenced in a study of shared clonotypes between healthy human individuals. It was CD45RO-negative cells, positively selected for CCR7, that made up naive CD8 cells, with terminally differentiated effector memory CD45RA+ cells excluded. Using immunoSEQ multiplex PCR, the repertoire was profiled, and TCRdb retains in-frame clones only, with some absent. Of around 1.9 million clones detected, 85% to 95% appear once; the ten largest clones hold 1.5% to 2%. Material for sequencing was naive CD8+ T cells from PBMCs. These receptors were taken from a man aged 18 to 29 in good health. Some clones in this sample may be carry-over from other donors' samples.

The CDR3 DNA reads TGTGCCAGCAGTGAAGAATGGGACAACTACTATGGCTACACCTTC. This codes for CASSEEWDNYYGYTF. This rearrangement joins TRBV6-1 to TRBJ1-2; a weak D match, TRBD1 (6 bases). V lost 1 base and J lost 3, with 12 bases in between. Germline lookup yields CDR1 MNHNS and CDR2 SASEGT. This CDR3 comprises 15 residues.

V is TRBV4-2 and J is TRBJ2-2, with D perhaps being TRBD1 or TRBD2 (5 bases each). Germline lookup yields CDR1 LGHNA and CDR2 YNFKEQ. CDR3 length: 15 amino acids. The V end lost 0 bases, the J end lost 6 bases, and 11 bases lay between the germline ends. Written as DNA, the CDR3 is TGTGCCAGCAGCCAAGATTTGGGGGTGTCCGGGGAGCTGTTTTTT. Encoded protein: CASSQDLGVSGELFF.

The V call is TRBV18, the J call TRBJ2-7, with no clear D. The germline V and J ends were trimmed by 1 base and 0 bases, with 13 bases remaining between them. CDR3 length: 16 residues. Germline CDR1 and CDR2: KGHSH and LQKENI. The CDR3 loop is CASSPQAGFDSYEQYF. CDR3 coding DNA: TGTGCCAGCTCACCACAAGCCGGGTTCGACTCCTACGAGCAGTACTTC.

A note on this clone: This specimen includes other DNA sequences encoding the same CDR3. The gene calls are TRBV9 and TRBJ2-3, with TRBD1 as a possible D gene (5 bases). Trimming shortened V by 1 base and J by 6 bases, and 12 bases separated the two germline ends. Germline CDR1 and CDR2: SGDLS and YYNGEE. The CDR3 spans 14 residues. As DNA, the CDR3 is TGTGCCAGCAGCGTAAAGGGGCTGGGGGATACGCAGTATTTT. Its protein is CASSVKGLGDTQYF.

The chain has TRBV7-9 and TRBJ2-7; the match to TRBD2 covers 7 bases. Germline loops: CDR1 SEHNR, CDR2 FQNEAQ (reference sequence). This CDR3 comprises 16 residues. The trim removed 5 bases at V and 0 bases at J, leaving 10 bases unmatched. CDR3 nucleotide sequence: TGTGCCAGCAGCACATTAGCGGGCCCTAGCTCCTACGAGCAGTACTTC. This translates into CASSTLAGPSSYEQYF.

This chain connects TRBV19 to TRBJ1-5; D uncertain. Looked up from germline, CDR1 is LNHDA and CDR2 is SQIVND (reference sequence). This CDR3 spans 11 amino acids. V dropped 7 bases and J dropped 11 bases, with 12 bases sitting between them. The DNA for the CDR3 is TGTGCCAGTACCCGGAAGGAGGCCCAGCATTTT. Its translation: CASTRKEAQHF.

The CDR3 DNA is TGTGCCAGCAGCGTCCAATCGATCGGGAACACTGAAGCTTTCTTT. It encodes CASSVQSIGNTEAFF. The chain combines TRBV9 with TRBJ1-1, with D hard to call. The V gene lost 2 bases and the J gene lost 1 base, with 12 bases spanning the gap. Germline CDR1 reads SGDLS; CDR2 reads YYNGEE. The CDR3 length is 15 residues.

Written as DNA, the CDR3 is TGTGCCAGCAGTTTATTCAGTCGGCCAGATACGCAGTATTTT. It translates to CASSLFSRPDTQYF. The chain carries TRBV27 and TRBJ2-3, with unresolved D. Trimming removed 1 base at V and 4 bases at J, with 9 bases between. Germline values: CDR1 MNHEY, CDR2 SMNVEV (reference sequence). This CDR3 has 14 residues.

This chain uses TRBV15 with TRBJ2-7; 10 bases align to TRBD1. Germline CDR1 reads LNHNV; CDR2 reads YYDKDF (reference sequence). The CDR3 is 14 amino acids. Trimming cost V 5 bases and J 1 base; bases outside gene matches: 2. In nucleotides, the CDR3 is TGTGCCACCAGCCCGGGACAGGGGTCCTACGAGCAGTACTTC. Its protein is CATSPGQGSYEQYF. The full variable domain, completed using reference TRBV15 and TRBJ2-7, is DAMVIQNPRYQVTQFGKPVTLSCSQTLNHNVMYWYQQKSSQAPKLLFHYYDKDFNNEADTPDNFQSRRPNTSFCFLDIRSPGLGDTAMYLCATSPGQGSYEQYFGPGTRLTVT.

This chain links TRBV29-1 with TRBJ2-5; D is possibly TRBD2 (6 bases). The DNA end lines up better with TRBJ2-7; the J call may be wrong. Germline loops: CDR1 SQVTM, CDR2 ANQGSEA. The CDR3 length is 12 residues. The CDR3 region is CSVSGLFYEQYF. CDR3 DNA sequence: TGCAGCGTGTCGGGACTCTTCTACGAGCAGTACTTC.

This chain joins TRBV6-1 and TRBJ2-7; D unclear. Germline loops: CDR1 MNHNS, CDR2 SASEGT. This CDR3 comprises 18 residues. The V end lost 2 bases, the J end lost 1 base, and 21 bases lay between the germline ends. Here the CDR3 DNA reads TGTGCCAGCAGTGAAACCTTTTTGGGCAGGCGTATTTCCTACGAGCAGTACTTC. Translating gives CASSETFLGRRISYEQYF.

The rearrangement links TRBV5-1 to TRBJ2-7; 7 bases agree with TRBD1. CDR1 and CDR2 (germline): SGHRS, YFSETQ. V was clipped by 0 bases and J by 3 bases; unmatched bases: 12. The length of the CDR3 is 17 residues. CDR3 DNA: TGCGCCAGCAGCTTGGAGCCCAGAGACAGGGTACACTACGAGCAGTACTTC. Protein sequence: CASSLEPRDRVHYEQYF.